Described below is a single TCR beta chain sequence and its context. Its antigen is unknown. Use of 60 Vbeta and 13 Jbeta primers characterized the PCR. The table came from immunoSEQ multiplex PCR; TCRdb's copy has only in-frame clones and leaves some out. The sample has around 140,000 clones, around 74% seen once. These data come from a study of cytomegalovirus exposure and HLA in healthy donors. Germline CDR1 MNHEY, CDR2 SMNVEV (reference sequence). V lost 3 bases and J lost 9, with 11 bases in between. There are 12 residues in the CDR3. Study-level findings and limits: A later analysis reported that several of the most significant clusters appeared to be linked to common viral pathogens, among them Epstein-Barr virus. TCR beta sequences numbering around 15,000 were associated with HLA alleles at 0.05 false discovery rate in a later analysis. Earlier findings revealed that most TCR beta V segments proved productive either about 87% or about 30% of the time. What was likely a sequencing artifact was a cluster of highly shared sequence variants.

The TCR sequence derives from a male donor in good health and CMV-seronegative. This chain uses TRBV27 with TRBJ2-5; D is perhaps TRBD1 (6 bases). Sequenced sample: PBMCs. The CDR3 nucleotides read TGTGCCAGCAGTTTTCAGGGGTCGGCCCAGTACTTC. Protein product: CASSFQGSAQYF.